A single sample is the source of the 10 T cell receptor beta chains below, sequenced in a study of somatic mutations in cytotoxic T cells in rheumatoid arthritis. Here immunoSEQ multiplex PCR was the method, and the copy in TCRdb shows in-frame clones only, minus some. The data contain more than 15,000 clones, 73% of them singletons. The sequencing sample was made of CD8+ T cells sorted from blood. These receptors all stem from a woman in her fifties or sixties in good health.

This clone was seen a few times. CDR3 nucleotide sequence: TGTGCCAGCAGCCCCGGGACAAGCACAGCCTATGGCTACACCTTC. Residues: CASSPGTSTAYGYTF. The genes are TRBV5-6 and TRBJ1-2; maybe TRBD1 (6 bases). This CDR3 has 15 amino acids. Germline V gene lookup returns CDR1 SGHDT and CDR2 YYEEEE. Trimming left V 4 bases short and J 4 bases short, with 17 bases between.

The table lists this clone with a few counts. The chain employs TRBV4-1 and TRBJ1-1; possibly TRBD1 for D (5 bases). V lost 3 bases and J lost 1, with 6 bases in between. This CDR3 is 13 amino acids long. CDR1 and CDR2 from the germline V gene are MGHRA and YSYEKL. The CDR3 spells CASSQGQNTEAFF. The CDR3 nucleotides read TGCGCCAGCAGCCAGGGGCAGAACACTGAAGCTTTCTTT.

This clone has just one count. For the CDR3, the DNA is TGCGCCAGCAGTGAGGGGCTTGTCACAGATACGCAGTATTTT. This sequence encodes CASSEGLVTDTQYF. This sequence joins TRBV10-2 and TRBJ2-3, with D hard to call. The germline V and J ends were trimmed by 2 bases and 2 bases, with 8 bases remaining between them. Germline CDR1 and CDR2: WSHSY and SAAADI. The CDR3 spans 14 residues.

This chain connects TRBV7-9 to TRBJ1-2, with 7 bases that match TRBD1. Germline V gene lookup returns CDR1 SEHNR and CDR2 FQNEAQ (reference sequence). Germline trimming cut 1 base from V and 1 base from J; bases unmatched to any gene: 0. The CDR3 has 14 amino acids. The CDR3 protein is CASSLGDSNYGYTF. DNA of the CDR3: TGTGCCAGCAGCTTAGGGGACAGTAACTATGGCTACACCTTC. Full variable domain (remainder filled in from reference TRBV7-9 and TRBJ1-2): DTGVSQNPRHKITKRGQNVTFRCDPISEHNRLYWYRQTLGQGPEFLTYFQNEAQLEKSRLLSDRFSAERPKGSFSTLEIQRTEQGDSAMYLCASSLGDSNYGYTFGSGTRLTVV.

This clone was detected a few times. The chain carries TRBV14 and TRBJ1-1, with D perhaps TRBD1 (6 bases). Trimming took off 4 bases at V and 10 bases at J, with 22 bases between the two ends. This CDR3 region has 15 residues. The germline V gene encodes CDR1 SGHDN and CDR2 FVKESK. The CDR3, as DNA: TGTGCCAGCAGCCCTTCCGGGACATTCCCTCGTGTAGCTTTCTTT. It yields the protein CASSPSGTFPRVAFF.

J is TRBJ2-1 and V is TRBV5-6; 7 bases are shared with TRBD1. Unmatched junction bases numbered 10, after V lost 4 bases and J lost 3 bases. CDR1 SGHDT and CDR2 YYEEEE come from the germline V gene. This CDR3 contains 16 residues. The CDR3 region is CASSPPRTGFYNEQFF. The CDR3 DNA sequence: TGTGCCAGCAGCCCCCCTCGGACAGGTTTCTACAATGAGCAGTTCTTC.

CDR3 DNA sequence: TGTGCCAGCAGTTACTCAGGGACAGGGTCATCCGAGCAGTACTTC. Its translation: CASSYSGTGSSEQYF. The chain uses TRBV6-5 and TRBJ2-7; TRBD1 matches 9 bases. V shed 0 bases and J 6 bases; nucleotides not matched to a gene: 6. Germline V gene data show CDR1 as MNHEY and CDR2 as SVGAGI. This CDR3 comprises 15 residues.

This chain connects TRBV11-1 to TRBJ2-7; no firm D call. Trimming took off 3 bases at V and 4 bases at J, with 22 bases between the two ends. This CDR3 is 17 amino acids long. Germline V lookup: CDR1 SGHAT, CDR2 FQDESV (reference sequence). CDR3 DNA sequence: TGTGCCAGCAGCTTTTCGGAGTTTGCCAATTTAGGGTACGAGCAGTACTTC. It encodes CASSFSEFANLGYEQYF.

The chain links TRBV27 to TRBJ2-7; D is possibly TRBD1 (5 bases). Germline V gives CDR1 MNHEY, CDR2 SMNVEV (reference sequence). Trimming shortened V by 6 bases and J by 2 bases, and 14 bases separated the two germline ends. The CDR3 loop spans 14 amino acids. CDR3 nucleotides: TGTGCCAGCAGGGGGCCGGGCGGTCCCTACGAGCAGTACTTC. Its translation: CASRGPGGPYEQYF.

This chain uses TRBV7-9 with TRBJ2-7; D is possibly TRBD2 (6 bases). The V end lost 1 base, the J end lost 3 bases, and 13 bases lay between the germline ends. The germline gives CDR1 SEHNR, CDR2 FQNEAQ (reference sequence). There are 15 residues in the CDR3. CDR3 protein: CASSLDGGKDYEQYF. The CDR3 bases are TGTGCCAGCAGCTTAGATGGAGGGAAGGACTACGAGCAGTACTTC.